The entry that follows covers one T cell receptor (beta chain) sequence. TCRdb's copy holds only in-frame clones and misses some; the assay was immunoSEQ multiplex PCR. This table has under 150,000 clones, approximately 95% appearing once. This entry is derived from a study of control samples from healthy donors and cancer patients. V lost 0 bases to trimming and J lost 11 bases; unmatched junction nucleotides: 14. Germline V CDR1 and CDR2: SGHDT, YYEEEE. The CDR3 length is 16 residues. V and J are TRBV5-6 and TRBJ2-7, with 10 positions matching TRBD1. The sample comprised blood. This TCR was recovered from a man aged 30 to 45 in good health. The DNA of the CDR3 is TGTGCCAGCAGCTTGGGACTCGGGACAGGGGTTCGTGTTGAGTACTTC. Amino acid sequence: CASSLGLGTGVRVEYF.